This TCR beta chain derives from a study of human CD8 memory T cell subsets. Extraction drew RNA from duplicate vials of around 140,000 sorted CD8+ T cells for each subset. TCR beta was sequenced from UMI-tagged 5' RACE libraries. One entry per CDR3 protein results from TCRdb running MiXCR on the 5' RACE reads. This table has 7,300 or so distinct CDR3 sequences, 3% to 5% appearing once. This CDR3 spans 12 amino acids. The V end lost 3 bases, the J end lost 3 bases, and 9 bases lay between the germline ends. Germline V gene data show CDR1 as SQVTM and CDR2 as ANQGSEA. This TCR came from a human donor in good health. Specimen: CD8+ T cells from PBMCs. The chain couples TRBV29-1 to TRBJ2-7; D possibly matches TRBD1 or TRBD2 (5 bases each). CDR3 loop: CSVEAGSYEQYF. The CDR3 DNA is TGCAGCGTTGAGGCAGGGAGCTACGAGCAGTACTTC.